The 23 T cell receptor beta chains in this list originate from one sample, sequenced in a study of blood T cells in healthy people across ages (dated by TCRdb to between 2015 and 2017). Libraries were built with 5' RACE. Sequencing took place on an Illumina HiSeq 2500. The second PCR ran for about 6 to 12 cycles and used a J-beta primer mix along with a sample-barcoded 5' primer. TCRdb reprocessed the public reads (quality trimming at Q25 with fastp, clone calling with MiXCR) and kept in-frame beta chains. All rows with the same CDR3 protein become a single entry with the most common DNA and genes. The sample contains 600,000 to 800,000 distinct CDR3 sequences, more than 20% of them found a single time. The ten largest clones represent roughly 3.7% of the sample. Sequencing used blood. The receptors derive from a man between 65 and 80 years old in good health.

This clonotype was detected many times. The chain joins TRBV7-9 to TRBJ2-4; D is possibly TRBD2 (5 bases). V gave up 1 base and J gave up 3 bases, with 10 bases separating them. This CDR3 has 15 amino acids. Germline V gene sequence: CDR1 SEHNR, CDR2 FQNEAQ (reference sequence). This chain's CDR3 is CASSLDELGKNIQYF. The CDR3 nucleotides are TGTGCCAGCAGCTTAGATGAACTAGGCAAAAACATTCAGTACTTC.

This clonotype was counted a few times. V gene TRBV7-2 combines with J gene TRBJ2-7; TRBD1 agrees at 10 bases. CDR1 is SGHTA, CDR2 FQGNSA, per germline. With V trimmed by 5 bases and J by 2 bases, 6 bases remained unmatched. This CDR3 has 15 amino acids. The CDR3: CASSPRQGAAYEQYF. The CDR3, as DNA: TGTGCCAGCAGCCCACGACAGGGGGCGGCCTACGAGCAGTACTTC.

This clonotype appeared a few times. The chain combines TRBV6-1 with TRBJ2-1; 7 positions agree with TRBD1. The CDR3 contains 15 residues. V was clipped by 6 bases and J by 3 bases; unmatched bases: 8. Germline CDR1 and CDR2: MNHNS and SASEGT. The CDR3 protein is CASRSIGGGYNEQFF. The CDR3 nucleotides read TGTGCCAGCAGGTCGATAGGGGGCGGCTACAATGAGCAGTTCTTC.

This clonotype came up a few times. This chain joins TRBV6-2 or TRBV6-3 and TRBJ1-1; D is unresolved. In germline, CDR1 is MNHEY, CDR2 SVGEGT. The CDR3 totals 14 residues. Trimming cost V 1 base and J 0 bases, with 6 bases left between them. The DNA of the CDR3 is TGTGCCAGCAGTTACTTGGCTCTGAACACTGAAGCTTTCTTT. It encodes CASSYLALNTEAFF.

The chain is built from TRBV5-1 and TRBJ1-1; D ambiguous. V lost 0 bases, J lost 1 base, and 10 bases lay in between. The CDR3 runs to 15 residues. Germline V gene sequence: CDR1 SGHRS, CDR2 YFSETQ. CDR3 sequence reads: CASSLEEGRNTEAFF. The CDR3 DNA sequence: TGCGCCAGCAGCTTGGAAGAGGGTAGGAACACTGAAGCTTTCTTT.

The V call is TRBV5-1, the J call TRBJ2-5, with a tentative D call TRBD2 (6 bases). CDR1 and CDR2 (germline): SGHRS, YFSETQ. Trimming removed 0 bases from V and 4 bases from J, with 19 bases in between. The CDR3 length is 17 residues. The CDR3 loop reads CASSLGQGLPSGETQYF. The CDR3 DNA is TGCGCCAGCAGCTTGGGGCAGGGACTCCCCTCGGGAGAGACCCAGTACTTC.

This clonotype was recorded a few times. The chain is built from TRBV7-9 and TRBJ1-6; no reliable D call. Germline V lookup: CDR1 SEHNR, CDR2 FQNEAQ (reference sequence). This CDR3 region has 13 residues. Trimming removed 1 base from V and 10 bases from J, with 8 bases in between. CDR3 in amino acids: CASSLDLGSPLHF. DNA of the CDR3: TGTGCCAGCAGCTTAGACCTGGGCTCACCCCTCCACTTT.

This clonotype was counted ten times or more. The DNA of the CDR3 is TGTGCCAGCAGCCCTCTGGACCTCTACAATGAGCAGTTCTTC. Its protein is CASSPLDLYNEQFF. The chain couples TRBV7-9 to TRBJ2-1; D ambiguous. The CDR3 covers 14 residues. Between the trimmed V and J ends, which lost 5 bases and 3 bases, there was a span of 11 bases. Germline CDR1 is SEHNR and CDR2 is FQNEAQ (reference sequence). The complete variable domain, with remaining parts taken from reference TRBV7-9 and TRBJ2-1, reads DTGVSQNPRHKITKRGQNVTFRCDPISEHNRLYWYRQTLGQGPEFLTYFQNEAQLEKSRLLSDRFSAERPKGSFSTLEIQRTEQGDSAMYLCASSPLDLYNEQFFGPGTRLTVL.

This sequence joins TRBV20-1 and TRBJ2-3, with D maybe TRBD2 (6 bases). Germline V gene sequence: CDR1 DFQATT, CDR2 SNEGSKA (reference sequence). V lost 3 bases to trimming and J lost 1 base, with 17 bases between them. This CDR3 contains 16 residues. CDR3 sequence reads: CSASARQERGTDTQYF. DNA for the CDR3: TGCAGTGCTAGTGCCCGGCAGGAGCGGGGCACAGATACGCAGTATTTT.

This clonotype was seen a few times. J is TRBJ2-2 and V is TRBV7-8, with 9 positions matching TRBD2. CDR1 is SGHVS, CDR2 FQNEAQ, per germline. The CDR3 loop spans 16 amino acids. V was pared by 5 bases and J by 1 base, with 5 bases of the junction left unmatched. The CDR3 protein is CASSALAGVNTGELFF. CDR3 DNA: TGTGCCAGCAGCGCCTTAGCGGGAGTGAACACCGGGGAGCTGTTTTTT.

This chain links TRBV6-5 with TRBJ2-5, with 7 bases that match TRBD1. The DNA end is a closer match to TRBJ2-7, so the J assignment may be wrong. CDR1 is MNHEY and CDR2 is SVGAGI in the germline V gene. This CDR3 comprises 14 residues. Here the CDR3 DNA reads TGTGCCAGCCGAAGGACAGGAAGGTATGGCGAGCAGTACTTC. Protein sequence: CASRRTGRYGEQYF.

This clonotype was recorded a few times. This chain joins TRBV6-1 and TRBJ2-3; D tentatively reads TRBD1 or TRBD2 (5 bases each). Germline CDR1 MNHNS, CDR2 SASEGT. The CDR3 length is 16 residues. V lost 1 base, J lost 1 base, and 12 bases lay in between. The CDR3, as DNA: TGTGCCAGCAGTGAAGGTCGGGGCTCTCGCACAGATACGCAGTATTTT. It specifies CASSEGRGSRTDTQYF.

V is TRBV9 and J is TRBJ2-1; 11 positions agree with TRBD1. The V gene end was trimmed by 5 bases and the J gene end by 6 bases; junction bases not matched to a gene: 10. This CDR3 region has 16 residues. Looked up from germline, CDR1 is SGDLS and CDR2 is YYNGEE. CDR3 region: CASSLSGQGAFNEQFF. CDR3 coding DNA: TGTGCCAGCAGTTTAAGCGGACAGGGGGCTTTCAATGAGCAGTTCTTC.

The gene calls are TRBV5-1 and TRBJ2-3; D uncertain. The germline V gene encodes CDR1 SGHRS and CDR2 YFSETQ. With 4 bases removed from V and 2 bases from J, the gap between germline ends came to 17 bases. The CDR3 is 16 residues long. CDR3 DNA: TGCGCCAGCAGCAAGGTCGCAGGCCCCGTCACAGATACGCAGTATTTT. It encodes CASSKVAGPVTDTQYF.

The V and J genes are TRBV5-1 and TRBJ2-5; D remains unclear. The J call may be faulty, since TRBJ2-7 better matches the DNA end. CDR3 size: 15 residues. The V gene's germline CDR1 is SGHRS and CDR2 YFSETQ. The CDR3 here is CASSLPKTGPYEQYF. In DNA, the CDR3 is TGCGCCAGCAGCTTGCCGAAAACTGGACCCTACGAGCAGTACTTC.

This clonotype was counted only a few times. The chain carries TRBV20-1 and TRBJ1-5; D is possibly TRBD1 (5 bases). The CDR3 has 14 residues. Looked up from germline, CDR1 is DFQATT and CDR2 is SNEGSKA (reference sequence). Deletions cut 4 bases from V and 3 bases from J, with 13 bases between. For the CDR3, the DNA is TGCAGTGCTACTCCTGAAGGGGACAATCAGCCCCAGCATTTT. Translating gives CSATPEGDNQPQHF.

This clonotype was seen more than once but under ten times. This chain connects TRBV6-5 to TRBJ2-7, with no clear D. Germline CDR1 is MNHEY and CDR2 is SVGAGI. Trimming shortened V by 8 bases and J by 5 bases, and 10 bases separated the two germline ends. The CDR3 totals 11 residues. CDR3 residues: CASGGIHEQYF. The CDR3 DNA is TGTGCCAGCGGTGGCATCCACGAGCAGTACTTC.

This clonotype was counted a few times. This rearrangement joins TRBV6-6 to TRBJ1-4; 7 bases are shared with TRBD1. CDR1 is MNHNY and CDR2 is SVGAGI in the germline V gene (reference sequence). V lost 4 bases, J lost 3 bases, and 5 bases stayed unmatched. This CDR3 region has 15 residues. The CDR3 nucleotides are TGTGCCAGCAGTTCCGTGGACAGGTCTAATGAAAAACTGTTTTTT. This encodes CASSSVDRSNEKLFF.

This clonotype was seen ten or more times. The rearrangement joins TRBV12-3 or TRBV12-4 to TRBJ2-7; D tentatively reads TRBD1 or TRBD2 (5 bases each). The CDR3 has 13 amino acids. V gave up 5 bases and J gave up 2 bases, with 10 bases separating them. This chain's CDR3 is CASSKGRTYEQYF. CDR3 nucleotide sequence: TGTGCCAGCAGTAAGGGACGTACCTACGAGCAGTACTTC.

The rearrangement links TRBV12-3 or TRBV12-4 to TRBJ1-2; 12 nucleotides align to TRBD1. The CDR3 loop spans 15 amino acids. With V trimmed by 5 bases and J by 4 bases, 5 bases remained unmatched. CDR3 sequence (DNA): TGTGCCAGCAGTCCCGGGACAGGGGGCTTCTATGGCTACACCTTC. This encodes CASSPGTGGFYGYTF.

This clonotype was detected a few times. V usage is TRBV20-1 and J usage is TRBJ2-3, with unresolved D. The V end lost 2 bases, the J end lost 4 bases, and 16 bases lay between the germline ends. This CDR3 is built from 15 residues. The V gene's germline CDR1 is DFQATT and CDR2 SNEGSKA (reference sequence). DNA of the CDR3: TGCAGTGCTAGATCCCCAACCCTGAGTGCAGATACGCAGTATTTT. This encodes CSARSPTLSADTQYF.

This chain connects TRBV2 to TRBJ1-5; tentative D call: TRBD1 (5 bases). The CDR3 covers 14 residues. Germline CDR1 is SNHLY and CDR2 is FYNNEI. V was clipped by 7 bases and J by 6 bases, with 16 bases between them. The CDR3 loop reads CASTGDAGGQPQHF. The CDR3 nucleotides read TGTGCCAGCACCGGGGACGCCGGTGGTCAGCCCCAGCATTTT.

The V gene is TRBV6-6, the J gene TRBJ2-5; no clear D gene. The CDR3 consists of 13 residues. V shed 5 bases and J shed 3 bases, with 10 bases lying between them. The V gene's germline CDR1 is MNHNY and CDR2 SVGAGI (reference sequence). CDR3: CASSVASKETQYF. The CDR3 coding sequence is TGTGCCAGCAGTGTCGCGTCAAAAGAGACCCAGTACTTC.